This TCR beta chain originates from a study of radiotherapy plus CTLA-4 blockade in lung cancer. Assay used: immunoSEQ multiplex PCR; TCRdb lists only in-frame clones, some missing. The sample consists of fewer than 55,000 clones, 75% to 80% of them appearing once. The V gene's germline CDR1 is MDHEN and CDR2 SYDVKM. The CDR3 contains 15 residues. V dropped 4 bases and J dropped 7 bases, with 16 bases sitting between them. This rearrangement joins TRBV28 to TRBJ2-2; D may be TRBD2 (6 bases). This TCR was recovered from a human donor with non-small cell lung cancer whose response to radiotherapy plus ipilimumab could not be evaluated. The sample was peripheral blood, taken from a patient treated with radiotherapy plus ipilimumab. The chain's CDR3 is CASSSSGAAGGELFF. The CDR3 bases are TGTGCCAGCAGTTCCTCTGGGGCAGCGGGCGGGGAGCTGTTTTTT.